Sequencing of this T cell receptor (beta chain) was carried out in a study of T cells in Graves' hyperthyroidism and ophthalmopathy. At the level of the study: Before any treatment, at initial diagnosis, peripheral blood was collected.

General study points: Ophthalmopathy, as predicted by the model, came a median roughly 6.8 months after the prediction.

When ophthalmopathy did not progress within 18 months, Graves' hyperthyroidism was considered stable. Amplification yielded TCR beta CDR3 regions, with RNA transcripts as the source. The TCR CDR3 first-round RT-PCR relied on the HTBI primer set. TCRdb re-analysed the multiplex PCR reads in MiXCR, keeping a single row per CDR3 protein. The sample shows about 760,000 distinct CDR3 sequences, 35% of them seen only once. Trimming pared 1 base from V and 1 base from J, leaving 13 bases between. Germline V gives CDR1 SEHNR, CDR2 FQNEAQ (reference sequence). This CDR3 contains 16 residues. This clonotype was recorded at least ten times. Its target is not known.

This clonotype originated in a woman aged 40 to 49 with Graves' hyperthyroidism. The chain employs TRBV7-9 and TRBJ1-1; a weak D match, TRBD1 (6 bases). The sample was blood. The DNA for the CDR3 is TGTGCCAGCAGCTTAGACAGCATAGGGGGGAACACTGAAGCTTTCTTT. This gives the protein CASSLDSIGGNTEAFF.